A few counts support the clone carrying this T cell receptor (beta chain). These data come from a study of human T cells and chemical hapten exposure. Unfractionated whole blood was the source of the extracted total RNA. V was trimmed by 4 bases and J by 4 bases, leaving 4 bases between them. The CDR3 runs 11 residues. What the library attached to individual cDNA molecules were unique molecular identifiers. Using its own MiXCR run on the 5' RACE reads, TCRdb lists one record per CDR3 protein. The sample lists about 120,000 distinct CDR3 sequences, around 20% seen once, with approximately 2.8% in the top ten.

The source is a human donor in good health. V gene TRBV12-3 or TRBV12-4 combines with J gene TRBJ1-2, with no clear D. The CDR3 spells CASSSGYGYTF. For the CDR3, the DNA is TGTGCCAGCAGTTCCGGCTATGGCTACACCTTC.